This T cell receptor beta chain comes out of a study of T-cell memory formation after mild COVID-19. Findings and caveats of the study: Clones contracting day 15 to 85 were balanced CD4/CD8; later expanders leaned CD4+.

As for this clonotype: Its target is unknown.

MiXCR, applied by TCRdb to the 5' RACE reads, yields one record per CDR3 protein. The data contain over 300,000 distinct CDR3 sequences, about 20% of them seen just once; the ten biggest clones take up roughly a fifth. This CDR3 is built from 14 residues. The V and J ends lost 3 bases and 4 bases, in that order; junction bases with no gene match: 2. The germline CDR1 and CDR2 sequences are SGDLS and YYNGEE. This receptor was identified in a man aged 18 to 30 who had mild COVID-19 (a few samples of this study predate the infection). Cell type and time point are not known. The sample was PBMCs or a T cell subset sorted from them (not recorded which). The chain carries TRBV9 and TRBJ1-1, with 11 bases aligning to TRBD1. CDR3 nucleotide sequence: TGTGCCAGCAGCGAAGGGACAGGGGGCACTGAAGCTTTCTTT. Protein product: CASSEGTGGTEAFF.